This T cell receptor (beta chain) was profiled in a study of blood T cell repertoires in COVID-19. Measured with immunoSEQ multiplex PCR; TCRdb has only the in-frame clones, and not every one. The sample shows about 190,000 clones, roughly 80% of them seen only once. J was trimmed by 4 bases and V by 0 bases; bases with no gene match: 8. This CDR3 is built from 17 residues. CDR1 is SGDLS and CDR2 is YYNGEE in the germline V gene. This receptor was identified in a man under 40 with active or convalescent COVID-19. The chain has TRBV9 and TRBJ2-3; 10 bases are shared with TRBD2. The sequenced material came from peripheral blood. CDR3: CASSVGASGSGSDTQYF. CDR3 in DNA: TGTGCCAGCAGCGTAGGGGCTAGCGGGAGTGGATCAGATACGCAGTATTTT. Using reference TRBV9 and TRBJ2-3 for the parts outside the CDR3, the full variable domain is DSGVTQTPKHLITATGQRVTLRCSPRSGDLSVYWYQQSLDQGLQFLIQYYNGEERAKGNILERFSAQQFPDLHSELNLSSLELGDSALYFCASSVGASGSGSDTQYFGPGTRLTVL.